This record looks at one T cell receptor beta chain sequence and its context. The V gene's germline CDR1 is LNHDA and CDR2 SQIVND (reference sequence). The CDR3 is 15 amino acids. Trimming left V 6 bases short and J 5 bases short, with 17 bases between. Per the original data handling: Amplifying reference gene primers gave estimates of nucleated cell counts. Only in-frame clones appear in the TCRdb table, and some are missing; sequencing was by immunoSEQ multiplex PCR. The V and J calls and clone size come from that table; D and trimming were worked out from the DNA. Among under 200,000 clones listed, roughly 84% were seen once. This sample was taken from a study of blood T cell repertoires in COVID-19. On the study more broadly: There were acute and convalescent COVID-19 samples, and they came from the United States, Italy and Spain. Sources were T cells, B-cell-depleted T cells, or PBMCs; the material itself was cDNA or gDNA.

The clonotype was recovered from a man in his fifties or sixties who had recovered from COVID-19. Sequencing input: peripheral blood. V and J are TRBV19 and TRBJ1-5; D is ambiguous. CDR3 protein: CASRYQPRRDQPQHF. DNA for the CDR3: TGTGCCAGTAGATACCAGCCTCGGAGGGATCAGCCCCAGCATTTT.